Listed below are T cell receptor beta chains from one sample, sequenced in a study of T cell repertoires in cytomegalovirus infection. TCRdb processed the reads anew with MiXCR; each CDR3 protein has one entry. The repertoire holds 500,000 to 600,000 distinct CDR3 sequences, with more than 15% as singletons. Sequencing was carried out using CD8+ T cells from PBMCs. The receptors come from a human donor in good health (CMV status not recorded). Some clones in this sample may be carry-over from other donors' samples. CDR3s include the opening cysteine and the closing phenylalanine or tryptophan. The D gene is left open where the match is weak.

cdr3_aa: CASSVIGSRLNTEAFF
v_call: TRBV6-1
j_call: TRBJ1-1
d_call: NA

cdr3_aa: CAASGGPYNEQFF
v_call: TRBV11-2
j_call: TRBJ2-1
d_call: TRBD2

cdr3_aa: CASSVGVGGPNNEQFF
v_call: TRBV9
j_call: TRBJ2-1
d_call: NA

cdr3_aa: CASSLPGRRPTGGYTF
v_call: TRBV19
j_call: TRBJ1-2
d_call: NA

cdr3_aa: CSARWGEGYGYTF
v_call: TRBV20-1
j_call: TRBJ1-2
d_call: NA

cdr3_aa: CASSSPGGGLYGYTF
v_call: TRBV19
j_call: TRBJ1-2
d_call: TRBD1

cdr3_aa: CASSYGTSFRTQYF
v_call: TRBV6-5
j_call: TRBJ2-5
d_call: TRBD2

cdr3_aa: CASSEAGDNEQFF
v_call: TRBV7-8
j_call: TRBJ2-1
d_call: TRBD2

cdr3_aa: CASSISRTSYNEQFF
v_call: TRBV27
j_call: TRBJ2-1
d_call: NA

cdr3_aa: CASSPEGGTEAFF
v_call: TRBV7-9
j_call: TRBJ1-1
d_call: NA

cdr3_aa: CASHRGRSTEAFF
v_call: TRBV6-1
j_call: TRBJ1-1
d_call: NA

cdr3_aa: CASGLAGGETQYF
v_call: TRBV12-5
j_call: TRBJ2-5
d_call: TRBD2

cdr3_aa: CASSFGLTQYF
v_call: TRBV5-6
j_call: TRBJ2-5
d_call: NA

cdr3_aa: CASSYSPSYSSTDTQYF
v_call: TRBV6-5
j_call: TRBJ2-3
d_call: NA

cdr3_aa: CASSKSREGIMNTEAFF
v_call: TRBV6-5
j_call: TRBJ1-1
d_call: NA

cdr3_aa: CSAREQRHQPQHF
v_call: TRBV20-1
j_call: TRBJ1-5
d_call: NA

cdr3_aa: CASSLVISRLSSYNEQFF
v_call: TRBV5-6
j_call: TRBJ2-1
d_call: NA

cdr3_aa: CASRGQGASEAFF
v_call: TRBV12-3/TRBV12-4
j_call: TRBJ1-1
d_call: TRBD1

cdr3_aa: CSARPLGGGATCEQYF
v_call: TRBV20-1
j_call: TRBJ2-7
d_call: NA

cdr3_aa: CASSADVYPPEGANVLTF
v_call: TRBV9
j_call: TRBJ2-6
d_call: NA

cdr3_aa: CASSPLAGEYEQYF
v_call: TRBV7-6
j_call: TRBJ2-7
d_call: TRBD2

cdr3_aa: CASSPTVSSYNEQFF
v_call: TRBV28
j_call: TRBJ2-1
d_call: NA

cdr3_aa: CASSGHYRGSSYGYTF
v_call: TRBV9
j_call: TRBJ1-2
d_call: TRBD1

cdr3_aa: CASSPGTLKETQYF
v_call: TRBV7-9
j_call: TRBJ2-5
d_call: NA

cdr3_aa: CSARDVRQGSSYEQYF
v_call: TRBV20-1
j_call: TRBJ2-7
d_call: TRBD1

cdr3_aa: CASSEWGTSDYEQYF
v_call: TRBV6-1
j_call: TRBJ2-7
d_call: NA

cdr3_aa: CASSQDLAPRPSYEQYF
v_call: TRBV4-1
j_call: TRBJ2-7
d_call: NA